The clone carrying this TCR beta chain occurred a few times. This sample was taken from a study of blood T cell repertoires in COVID-19. Whole-study context: PBMCs, B-cell-depleted T cells, or T cells were the source of the cDNA or gDNA that made up the material.

This CDR3 has 16 residues. V gave up 4 bases and J gave up 1 base, with 14 bases separating them. Germline CDR1 and CDR2: LGHDT and YNNKEL (reference sequence). In the authors' methods: Cell counts per sample came from amplifying reference gene primers. Assay used: immunoSEQ multiplex PCR; TCRdb lists only in-frame clones, some missing. V, J and clone size derive from that table, while D and trimming were established from the DNA sequence. The sample includes over 200,000 clones, more than 75% of them seen just once. The V and J genes are TRBV3-1 (or the pseudogene TRBV3-2) and TRBJ2-1; D may be TRBD2 (6 bases). The sample comprised peripheral blood. The receptor was derived from a middle-aged man who had recovered from COVID-19. CDR3 region: CASSPGTDLSYNEQFF. The CDR3 nucleotides read TGTGCCAGCAGCCCCGGGACTGACTTATCCTACAATGAGCAGTTCTTC.